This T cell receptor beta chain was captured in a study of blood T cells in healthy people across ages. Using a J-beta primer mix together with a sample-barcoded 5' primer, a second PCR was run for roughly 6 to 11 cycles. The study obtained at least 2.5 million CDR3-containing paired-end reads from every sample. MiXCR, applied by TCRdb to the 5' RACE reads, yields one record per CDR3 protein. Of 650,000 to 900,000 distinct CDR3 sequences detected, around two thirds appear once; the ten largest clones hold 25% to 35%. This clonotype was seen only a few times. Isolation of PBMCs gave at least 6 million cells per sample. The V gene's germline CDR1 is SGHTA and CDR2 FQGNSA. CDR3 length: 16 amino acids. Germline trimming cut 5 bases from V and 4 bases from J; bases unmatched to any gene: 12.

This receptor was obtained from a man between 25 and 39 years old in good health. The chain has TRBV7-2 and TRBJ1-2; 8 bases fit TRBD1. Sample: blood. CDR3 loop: CASSGGLDRVGYGYTF. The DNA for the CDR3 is TGTGCCAGCAGCGGAGGTCTGGACAGGGTGGGCTATGGCTACACCTTC. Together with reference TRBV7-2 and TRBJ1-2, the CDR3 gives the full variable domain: GAGVSQSPSNKVTEKGKDVELRCDPISGHTALYWYRQSLGQGLEFLIYFQGNSAPDKSGLPSDRFSAERTGGSVSTLTIQRTQQEDSAVYLCASSGGLDRVGYGYTFGSGTRLTVV.